The present entry profiles one TCR beta chain with its context. Its antigen remains unknown. This sample was included in a study of T cell responses to AZD1222 COVID-19 vaccine. Broader study findings: White British donors predominated, females outnumbered males, and clonal diversity was possibly underestimated. At baseline, seropositivity was found in only a handful of AZD1222 recipients. Scientists sampled the repertoires only once the peak T cell response had passed.

Assay used: immunoSEQ multiplex PCR; TCRdb lists only in-frame clones, some missing. The data show fewer than 150,000 clones, with about 88% seen just once and around 9.5% held by the top ten. This material consisted of peripheral blood, taken 28 days after the second AZD1222 dose. This clonotype originated in an adult who received the AZD1222 COVID-19 vaccine.

The CDR3 nucleotides are TGTGCCAGCAGCTTGGGTGCAGGGGCTGGCACTGAAGCTTTCTTT. Amino acid sequence: CASSLGAGAGTEAFF. The genes are TRBV5-4 and TRBJ1-1; D possibly corresponds to TRBD1 (6 bases). The germline CDR1 and CDR2 sequences are SGHNT and YYREEE (reference sequence). This CDR3 has 15 amino acids. V was trimmed by 0 bases and J by 4 bases, leaving 13 bases between them.